One sample yielded the 12 T cell receptor delta chains listed below, sequenced in a study of Vγ9Vδ2 T cells in congenital toxoplasmosis. TRGC- and TRDC-specific primers primed one-tube template-switch reverse transcription to make cDNA. The TRGC primer was designed to target TRGC1 and TRGC2 alike. TCRdb re-called the reads via CATT. Of roughly 630 delta-chain clones detected, roughly 7.4% appear once; the ten largest clones hold 13% to 15%. The specimen sequenced was gamma-delta T cells from blood. The receptors derive from a child under 10 years old born to a mother with Toxoplasma gondii infection during pregnancy, either congenitally infected or uninfected (not recorded which).

The sample holds a few counts of this clone. A read error is likely here: a far larger clone is one base away. This sample also contains other DNA sequences that code for the same CDR3. The V and J genes are TRDV3 and TRDJ1; 9 nucleotides agree with TRDD2. The germline V gene has CDR1 TVYSNPD and CDR2 GDNSRS (reference sequence). The CDR3 length is 18 residues. After removal of 4 bases from V and 2 bases from J, the junction contained 20 bases not matched to a gene. The CDR3 DNA sequence: TGTGCCTCTTACCTTCCTACGTGTGTACTGGGAGGTACCGATAAACTCATCTTT. Its protein is CASYLPTCVLGGTDKLIF.

In the case of this clone: This sequence is one base from a far larger clone and is likely a read error. The rearrangement links TRDV1 to TRDJ1; D might be TRDD2 (6 bases). Germline assignment: CDR1 TSWWSYY and CDR2 QGS. V was trimmed by 5 bases and J by 0 bases, leaving 43 bases between them. This CDR3 has 25 amino acids. The CDR3 reads CALGLHRPPQAPGRLPYTYTDKLIF. The CDR3 DNA reads as TGTGCTCTTGGGCTCCATCGGCCGCCTCAGGCCCCTGGCCGACTTCCTTATACGTACACCGATAAACTCATCTTT.

By sample share, this clone is large. The rearrangement links TRDV1 to TRDJ1; D possibly uses TRDD2 or TRDD3 (9 bases each). This CDR3 has 24 residues. Germline V lookup: CDR1 TSWWSYY, CDR2 QGS. Trimming left V 2 bases short and J 0 bases short, with 37 bases between. The CDR3, as DNA: TGTGCTCTTGGGGAATCCGAGGCCTTCCTACCCTTTACTGGGGGACGTACGTACACCGATAAACTCATCTTT. Translating gives CALGESEAFLPFTGGRTYTDKLIF.

This clone is labeled as large. The genes are TRDV3 and TRDJ1, with a possible D match to TRDD3 (6 bases). CDR1 is TVYSNPD and CDR2 is GDNSRS in the germline V gene (reference sequence). With 2 bases removed from V and 0 bases from J, the gap between germline ends came to 25 bases. The CDR3 contains 18 residues. The CDR3 sequence: CAFWPPDPNWADTDKLIF. The DNA for the CDR3 is TGTGCCTTTTGGCCCCCGGACCCCAACTGGGCAGACACCGATAAACTCATCTTT.

Sample share makes this clone large. This chain links TRDV3 with TRDJ1; 7 nucleotides agree with TRDD3. The CDR3 sequence is 17 residues long. Unmatched junction bases numbered 17, after V lost 4 bases and J lost 0 bases. Per the germline V gene, CDR1 is TVYSNPD and CDR2 is GDNSRS (reference sequence). The CDR3 loop reads CASRVSRTGENTDKLIF. The CDR3 DNA sequence: TGTGCCTCCAGGGTATCCCGTACTGGGGAGAACACCGATAAACTCATCTTT.

This clone is large in the sample. This chain links TRDV2 with TRDJ3; TRDD2 might be the D (5 bases). This CDR3 region has 16 residues. Germline V gives CDR1 GEAIGNYY, CDR2 EKD. The V gene lost 5 bases and the J gene lost 0 bases, with 10 bases spanning the gap. As DNA, the CDR3 is TGTGCCTGTGCCCCTACTAGCTCCTGGGACACCCGACAGATGTTTTTC. The encoded protein is CACAPTSSWDTRQMFF.

In its sample, this clone ranks as large. The sample contains more than one DNA sequence encoding this CDR3. The chain carries TRDV3 and TRDJ1; 8 positions agree with TRDD3. The CDR3 loop spans 19 amino acids. Unmatched junction bases numbered 21, after V lost 2 bases and J lost 1 base. Germline CDR1 and CDR2: TVYSNPD and GDNSRS (reference sequence). The CDR3: CAFGDFGLGDPQCTDKLIF. CDR3 sequence (DNA): TGTGCCTTTGGAGACTTCGGGCTGGGGGACCCTCAGTGCACCGATAAACTCATCTTT.

By sample share, this clone is large. The chain has TRAV29/DV5 and TRDJ3; possibly TRDD2 for D (7 bases). The V end was cut by 1 base, the J end by 0 bases, with 29 bases between. The CDR3 spans 23 residues. Germline values: CDR1 NSMFDY, CDR2 ISSIKDK. The CDR3 region is CAASQHSYPLLGGSSWDTRQMFF. CDR3 sequence (DNA): TGTGCAGCAAGCCAACATTCCTACCCTTTATTGGGGGGGAGCTCCTGGGACACCCGACAGATGTTTTTC.

A word on this clone: At the DNA level, this CDR3 is encoded by other sequences in the same sample as well. The rearrangement joins TRDV2 to TRDJ1; 13 nucleotides match TRDD3. CDR3 length equals 17 residues. Germline-derived CDR1 and CDR2 are GEAIGNYY and EKD. V shed 1 base and J 2 bases; nucleotides not matched to a gene: 6. The CDR3 coding sequence is TGTGCCTGTGACACTGGAACTGGGGGATACGCAACCGATAAACTCATCTTT. It encodes CACDTGTGGYATDKLIF.

By sample fraction, this clone is large. Different DNA sequences within this sample yield the same CDR3. The chain links TRDV1 to TRDJ1; tentative D call: TRDD3 (5 bases). Germline V gives CDR1 TSWWSYY, CDR2 QGS. The CDR3 extends over 14 amino acids. V was trimmed by 5 bases and J by 1 base, leaving 11 bases between them. The CDR3 is CALGQRGPTDKLIF. The CDR3, as DNA: TGTGCTCTTGGGCAACGGGGGCCCACCGATAAACTCATCTTT.

This clone is labeled medium-sized. The gene calls are TRDV3 and TRDJ1, with D hard to call. The CDR3 extends over 14 amino acids. CDR1 and CDR2 (germline): TVYSNPD, GDNSRS (reference sequence). In DNA form, the CDR3 reads TGTGCTGTCGGGAAGGTGACGTACACCGATAAACTCATCTTT. It translates to CAVGKVTYTDKLIF.

This clone rates as large. The V gene lacks a call, and TRDJ1 is the J gene. The CDR3 has 11 amino acids. Here the CDR3 reads CAKEIHTGEIF. The DNA for the CDR3 is TGTGCGAAAGAAATCCATACTGGGGAAATCTTT.